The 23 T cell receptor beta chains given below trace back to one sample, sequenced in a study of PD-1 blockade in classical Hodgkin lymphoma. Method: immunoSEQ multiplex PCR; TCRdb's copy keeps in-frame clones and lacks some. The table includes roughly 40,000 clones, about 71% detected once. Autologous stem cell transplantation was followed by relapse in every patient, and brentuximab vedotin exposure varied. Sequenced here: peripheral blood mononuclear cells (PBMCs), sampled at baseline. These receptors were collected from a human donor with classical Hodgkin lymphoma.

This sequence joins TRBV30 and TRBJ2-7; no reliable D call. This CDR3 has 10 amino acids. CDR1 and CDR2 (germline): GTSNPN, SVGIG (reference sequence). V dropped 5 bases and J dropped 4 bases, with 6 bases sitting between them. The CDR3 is CAWRKYEQYF. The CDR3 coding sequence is TGTGCCTGGCGGAAGTACGAGCAGTACTTC.

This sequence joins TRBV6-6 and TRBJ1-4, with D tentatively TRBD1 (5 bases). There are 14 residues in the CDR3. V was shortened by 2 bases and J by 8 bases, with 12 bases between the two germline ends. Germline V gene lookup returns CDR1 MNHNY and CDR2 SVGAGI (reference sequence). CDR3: CASSYSRVEEKLFF. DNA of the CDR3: TGTGCCAGCAGTTACAGCAGGGTTGAGGAAAAACTGTTTTTT.

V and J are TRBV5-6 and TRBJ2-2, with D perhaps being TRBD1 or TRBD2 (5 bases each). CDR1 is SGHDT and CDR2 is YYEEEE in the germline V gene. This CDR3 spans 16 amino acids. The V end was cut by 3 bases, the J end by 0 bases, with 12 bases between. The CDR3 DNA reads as TGTGCCAGCAGCTACCGGGACCTAGCGAACACCGGGGAGCTGTTTTTT. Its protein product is CASSYRDLANTGELFF. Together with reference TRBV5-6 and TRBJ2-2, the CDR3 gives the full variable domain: DAGVTQSPTHLIKTRGQQVTLRCSPKSGHDTVSWYQQALGQGPQFIFQYYEEEERQRGNFPDRFSGHQFPNYSSELNVNALLLGDSALYLCASSYRDLANTGELFFGEGSRLTVL.

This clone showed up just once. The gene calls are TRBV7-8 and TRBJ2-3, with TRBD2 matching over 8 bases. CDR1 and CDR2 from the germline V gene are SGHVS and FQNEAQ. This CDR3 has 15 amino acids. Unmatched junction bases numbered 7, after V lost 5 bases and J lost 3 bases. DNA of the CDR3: TGTGCCAGCAGCCCTTTAGCGGGAAGGACAGATACGCAGTATTTT. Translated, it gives CASSPLAGRTDTQYF.

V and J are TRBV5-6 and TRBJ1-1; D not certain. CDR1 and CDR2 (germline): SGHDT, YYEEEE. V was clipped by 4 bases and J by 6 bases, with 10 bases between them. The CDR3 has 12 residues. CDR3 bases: TGTGCCAGCAGCCCAGTTGGGGCTGAAGCTTTCTTT. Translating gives CASSPVGAEAFF.

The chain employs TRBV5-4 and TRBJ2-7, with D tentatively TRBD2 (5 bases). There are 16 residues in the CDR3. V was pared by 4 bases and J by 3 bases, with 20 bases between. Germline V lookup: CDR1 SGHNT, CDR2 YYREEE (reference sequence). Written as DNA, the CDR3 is TGTGCCAGCAGCCCCTCAATCGGTGGGAGAGTCTACGAGCAGTACTTC. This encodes CASSPSIGGRVYEQYF.

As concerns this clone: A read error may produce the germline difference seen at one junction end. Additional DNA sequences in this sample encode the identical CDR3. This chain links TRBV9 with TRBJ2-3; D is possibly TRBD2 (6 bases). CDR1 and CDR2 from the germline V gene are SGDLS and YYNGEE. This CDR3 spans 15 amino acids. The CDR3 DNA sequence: TGTGCCAGCAGCCAAGCGGGTGGGGGTGCAGATACGCAATATTTT. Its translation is CASSQAGGGADTQYF.

Here the CDR3 reads CASSQEPRGNEQFF. CDR3 coding DNA: TGCGCCAGCAGCCAAGAACCCAGGGGAAATGAGCAGTTCTTC. The rearrangement joins TRBV4-3 to TRBJ2-1, with D possibly being TRBD1 (6 bases). The germline V gene has CDR1 LGHNA and CDR2 YSLEER. This CDR3 contains 14 residues. The V end was cut by 0 bases, the J end by 7 bases, with 10 bases between.

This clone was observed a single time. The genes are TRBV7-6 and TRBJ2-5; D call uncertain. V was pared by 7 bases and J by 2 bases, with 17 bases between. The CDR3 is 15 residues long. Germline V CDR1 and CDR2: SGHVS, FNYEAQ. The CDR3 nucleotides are TGTGCCAGCACCCAAATCGCTTCGAATCAAGAGACCCAGTACTTC. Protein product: CASTQIASNQETQYF.

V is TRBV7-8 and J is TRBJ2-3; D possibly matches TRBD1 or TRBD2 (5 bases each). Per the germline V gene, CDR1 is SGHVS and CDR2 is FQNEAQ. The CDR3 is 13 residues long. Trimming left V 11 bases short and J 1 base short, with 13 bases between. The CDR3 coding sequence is TGTGCCGGGGGAGTGGGGGGCACAGATACGCAGTATTTT. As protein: CAGGVGGTDTQYF.

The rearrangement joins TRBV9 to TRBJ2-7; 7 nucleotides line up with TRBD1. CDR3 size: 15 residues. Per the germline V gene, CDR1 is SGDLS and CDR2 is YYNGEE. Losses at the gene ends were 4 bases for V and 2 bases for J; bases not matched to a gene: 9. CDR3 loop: CASSPTGTATYEQYF. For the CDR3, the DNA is TGTGCCAGCAGCCCAACGGGGACAGCAACCTACGAGCAGTACTTC.

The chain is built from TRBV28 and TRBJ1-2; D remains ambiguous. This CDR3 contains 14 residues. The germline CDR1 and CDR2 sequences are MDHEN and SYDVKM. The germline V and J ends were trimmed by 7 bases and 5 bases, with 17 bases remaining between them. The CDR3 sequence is CASTIIRERYGYTF. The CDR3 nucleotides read TGTGCCAGCACTATCATCCGGGAGAGATATGGCTACACCTTC.

Here the CDR3 reads CASAPRRSSYEQYF. CDR3 sequence (DNA): TGTGCCAGTGCACCCCGGCGAAGCTCCTACGAGCAGTACTTC. This chain joins TRBV19 and TRBJ2-7; D is undetermined. This CDR3 is 14 amino acids long. The germline V gene has CDR1 LNHDA and CDR2 SQIVND (reference sequence). V shed 8 bases and J shed 0 bases, with 14 bases lying between them.

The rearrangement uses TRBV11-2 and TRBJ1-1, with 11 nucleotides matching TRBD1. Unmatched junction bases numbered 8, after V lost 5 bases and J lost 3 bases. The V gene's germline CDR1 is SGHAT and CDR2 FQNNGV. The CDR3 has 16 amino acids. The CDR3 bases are TGTGCCAGCAGCCCGGGACAGGGGGTATATGACACTGAAGCTTTCTTT. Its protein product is CASSPGQGVYDTEAFF. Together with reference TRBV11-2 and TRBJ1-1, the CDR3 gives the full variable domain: EAGVAQSPRYKIIEKRQSVAFWCNPISGHATLYWYQQILGQGPKLLIQFQNNGVVDDSQLPKDRFSAERLKGVDSTLKIQPAKLEDSAVYLCASSPGQGVYDTEAFFGQGTRLTVV.

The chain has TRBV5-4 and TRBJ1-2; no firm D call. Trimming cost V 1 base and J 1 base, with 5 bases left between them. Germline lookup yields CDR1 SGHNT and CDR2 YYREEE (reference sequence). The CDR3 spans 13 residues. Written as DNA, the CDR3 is TGTGCCAGCAGCTTGACGGTTAACTATGGCTACACCTTC. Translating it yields CASSLTVNYGYTF.

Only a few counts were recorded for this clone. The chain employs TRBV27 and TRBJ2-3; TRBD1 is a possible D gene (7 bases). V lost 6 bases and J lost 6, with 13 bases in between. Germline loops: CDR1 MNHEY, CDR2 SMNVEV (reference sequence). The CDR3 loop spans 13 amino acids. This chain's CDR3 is CASSGGGPDTQYF. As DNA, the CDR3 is TGTGCCAGCAGCGGAGGGGGCCCGGATACGCAGTATTTT.

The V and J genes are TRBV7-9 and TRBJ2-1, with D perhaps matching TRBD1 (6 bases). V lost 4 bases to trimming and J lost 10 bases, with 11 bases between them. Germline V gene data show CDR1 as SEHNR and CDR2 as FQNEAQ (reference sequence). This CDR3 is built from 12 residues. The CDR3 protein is CASSSGAGEQFF. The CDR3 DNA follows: TGTGCCAGCAGCTCAGGGGCGGGCGAGCAGTTCTTC.

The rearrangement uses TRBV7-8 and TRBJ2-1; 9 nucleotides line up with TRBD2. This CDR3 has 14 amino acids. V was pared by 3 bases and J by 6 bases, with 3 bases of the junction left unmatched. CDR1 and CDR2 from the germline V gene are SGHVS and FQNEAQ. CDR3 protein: CASSFPGLANEQFF. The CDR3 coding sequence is TGTGCCAGCAGCTTCCCGGGACTAGCCAATGAGCAGTTCTTC. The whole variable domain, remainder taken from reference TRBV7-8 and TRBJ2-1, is GAGVSQSPRYKVAKRGQDVALRCDPISGHVSLFWYQQALGQGPEFLTYFQNEAQLDKSGLPSDRFFAERPEGSVSTLKIQRTQQEDSAVYLCASSFPGLANEQFFGPGTRLTVL.

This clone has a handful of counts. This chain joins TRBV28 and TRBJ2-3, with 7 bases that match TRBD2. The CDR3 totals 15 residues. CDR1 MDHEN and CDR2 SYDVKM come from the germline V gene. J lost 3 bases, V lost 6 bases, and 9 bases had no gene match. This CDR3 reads CASRPRTSVTDTQYF. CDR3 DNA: TGTGCCAGCAGGCCCCGAACTAGCGTAACAGATACGCAGTATTTT.

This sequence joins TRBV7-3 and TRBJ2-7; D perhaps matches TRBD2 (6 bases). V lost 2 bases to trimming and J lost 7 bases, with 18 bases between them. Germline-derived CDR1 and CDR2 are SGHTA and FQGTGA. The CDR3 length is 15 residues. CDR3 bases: TGTGCCAGCAGCTTATTGGCGGGGACCTCCGGGGAGCAGTACTTC. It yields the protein CASSLLAGTSGEQYF.

The CDR3 is CASNQRYSNQPQHF. CDR3 in DNA: TGTGCCAGCAATCAAAGATATAGCAATCAGCCCCAGCATTTT. V is TRBV2 and J is TRBJ1-5; no definite D call. Trimming cost V 7 bases and J 0 bases, with 10 bases left between them. Germline lookup yields CDR1 SNHLY and CDR2 FYNNEI. CDR3 length: 14 amino acids.

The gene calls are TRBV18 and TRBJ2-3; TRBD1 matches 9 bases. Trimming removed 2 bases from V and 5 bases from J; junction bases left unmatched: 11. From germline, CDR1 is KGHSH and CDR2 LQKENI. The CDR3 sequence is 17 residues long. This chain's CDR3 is CASSPEGAGTGRDTQYF. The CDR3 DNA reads TGTGCCAGCTCACCAGAGGGTGCCGGGACAGGGAGAGATACGCAGTATTTT. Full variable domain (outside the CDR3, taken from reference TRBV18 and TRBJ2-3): NAGVMQNPRHLVRRRGQEARLRCSPMKGHSHVYWYRQLPEEGLKFMVYLQKENIIDESGMPKERFSAEFPKEGPSILRIQQVVRGDSAAYFCASSPEGAGTGRDTQYFGPGTRLTVL.

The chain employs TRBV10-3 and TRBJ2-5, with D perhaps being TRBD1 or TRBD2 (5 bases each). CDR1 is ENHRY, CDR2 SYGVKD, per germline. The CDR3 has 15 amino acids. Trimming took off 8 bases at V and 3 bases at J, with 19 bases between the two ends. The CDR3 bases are TGTGCCATCGGGACGAGTGGGTTGGTAGAAGAGACCCAGTACTTC. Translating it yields CAIGTSGLVEETQYF.